The sample holds many counts of the clone carrying this TCR beta chain. The antigen remains unidentified. Unique molecular identifiers tagged the TCRbeta library. One entry per CDR3 protein results from TCRdb running MiXCR on the PCR reads. The table shows over 200,000 distinct CDR3 sequences, with 9.5% to 13% occurring only once. The CDR3 is made up of 14 amino acids. Trimming shortened V by 3 bases and J by 5 bases, and 11 bases separated the two germline ends. Germline V CDR1 and CDR2: SGHTA, FQGNSA. The data were obtained in a study of T-cell reconstitution after alpha-beta-depleted transplantation in children. Whole-study results and caveats: Roughly two months post-transplant, alpha-beta T cells reportedly originated from several hundred graft clones that had expanded. Surviving recipient T cells and thymic progenitors accounted for the high day-60 TCRbeta diversity observed in some patients. From newly produced T cells came most of the T-cell counts and diversity one year after transplant.

This clonotype was sampled from a child younger than two with acute myeloid leukemia, due to receive a stem cell transplant. The gene calls are TRBV7-2 and TRBJ2-1; no definite D call. The sample here was PBMCs, taken before TCRalphabeta/CD19-depleted stem cell transplant. The CDR3 nucleotides read TGTGCCAGCAGCTTTTACGGCAATCACAATGAGCAGTTCTTC. This sequence encodes CASSFYGNHNEQFF.